The text below deals with one T cell receptor (beta chain). This sample was taken from a study of CD8+ T cells in alopecia areata. Isolated RNA was reverse transcribed into cDNA used as the sequencing template. Assay: immunoSEQ multiplex PCR; the TCRdb copy retains only in-frame clones and omits some. The sample lists approximately 89,000 clones; around 54% were seen once. This TCR derives from a human donor with alopecia areata. Sequencing was carried out using NKG2D-high CD8+ T cells sorted from blood.

The CDR3 sequence: CASSFTGGSYEQYF. CDR3 sequence (DNA): TGCGCCAGCAGCTTTACGGGGGGGTCCTACGAGCAGTACTTC. This chain connects TRBV5-1 to TRBJ2-7; TRBD2 matches at 8 bases. V lost 2 bases, J lost 1 base, and 2 bases stayed unmatched. This CDR3 has 14 residues. In germline, CDR1 is SGHRS, CDR2 YFSETQ.